The source of this TCR beta chain is a study of T cells in Graves' hyperthyroidism and ophthalmopathy (dated by TCRdb to about 2019). Regarding the study in general: Peripheral blood samples were taken at the time of initial diagnosis, prior to any treatment. For training and testing, the roughly 97 patients in the discovery cohort were randomly divided in a 7:3 ratio. According to the paper, TCR Vbeta CDR3 sequencing was carried out on 135 peripheral blood samples, which came from 40 to 45 ophthalmopathy, approximately 78 hyperthyroidism and 17 progressor patients. In addition, the study compared T-cell repertoires in thyroid tissue and in blood from a handful of Graves' hyperthyroidism patients. To identify TCR V-J signatures that set the groups apart, the researchers used a discovery cohort of approximately 98 patients, made up of 40 to 45 with Graves' ophthalmopathy and 57 with stable Graves' hyperthyroidism. After blood sampling, hyperthyroidism patients were treated with methimazole at a starting dose of 30 mg daily, and ophthalmopathy patients were treated with high-dose intravenous methylprednisolone. Prospective prediction of ophthalmopathy was tested in an independent validation cohort of about 19 hyperthyroidism patients and 17 patients who later progressed to ophthalmopathy. The research as a whole found: A 13 V-J signature model separated ophthalmopathy from stable hyperthyroidism, with approximately 87% sensitivity and 81% to 82% specificity in cross-validation and 80%/75% in testing. In validation, the model predicted progression to ophthalmopathy with 65% to 71% sensitivity and 72% to 85% specificity, a median of about 6.7 months before onset. Most expanded thyroid clonotypes (frequency above 0.001) were also detected in blood, a finding suggesting that blood repertoires may reflect thyroid immune responses. No statistical method was used to set the sample size in advance, and investigators knew the group allocation.

For this clonotype: Its recognized antigen is unknown. An end of the junction differs from the germline gene, which may be a read error.

Ophthalmopathy patients had moderately to severely active disease, with a Clinical Activity Score of 3 or more, a NOSPECS grade of 4 or more, and a disease duration of less than 3 months. Patients with uncontrolled infections, other autoimmune diseases, pregnancy or lactation were excluded. Diagnoses relied on clinical symptoms, serum thyroxine and TRAb, thyroid ultrasound and orbital computed tomography. PBMCs were separated from roughly 9.3 ml of fresh peripheral blood using Ficoll-Paque density gradient centrifugation. Total RNA was extracted using Trizol reagent, and RNA quality was assessed on an Agilent 2100 Bioanalyzer. Amplification of TCR beta CDR3 regions was carried out from RNA transcripts. The TCR CDR3 was subjected to a first round of RT-PCR using the HTBI primer set and the Qiagen OneStep RT-PCR kit. A second multiplex PCR round built the libraries, followed by size selection and purification. Paired-end sequencing of the libraries was performed with 100 bp reads on an Illumina HiSeq2000. Processing in the source paper ran as follows. Raw data were processed with SOAPnuke, discarding reads with adapters, uncalled bases, mean Phred below 15, or no exact constant-primer or identifier match. COPE v1.2.5 was used to merge high-quality paired reads, and clonotypes were defined as unique nucleotide sequences. MiTCR v1.1 was used to align clonotypes to the IMGT TRBV, TRBD and TRBJ reference segments. Only V-J combinations with frequency above 0.0001, covering 99% to 99.2% of repertoires, were analysed. The TCS score was defined as F50 (clonal expansion) divided by E x V (chaos), with BLOSUM62-based TCRdist calculated between CDR3 peptides within each V-J. Welch's t-statistics and random forest reduced 500 to 650 V-J features to some 14, which were used in a naive Bayes classifier (R e1071). TCRdb reprocessed the public reads (quality trimming at Q25 with fastp, clone calling with MiXCR) and kept in-frame beta chains. Merged by CDR3 protein, the rows form single entries marked with the most common genes and DNA. What appears here as the V and J calls and clone size reflects TCRdb's work, not the paper's. The sample has about 640,000 distinct CDR3 sequences on record, roughly 20% of them singletons. The ten largest clones add up to under 35% of the sample.

The germline V gene yields SGHRS for CDR1 and YFSETQ for CDR2. From its cysteine to its phenylalanine, the CDR3 spans 17 amino acids. The CDR3 DNA has 51 bases and is translated from base 1. The V and J segments used are TRBV5-1 and TRBJ1-2; TRBD1 lines up with 7 middle nucleotides. The sample taken for sequencing was blood. This receptor was obtained from a man in his thirties or forties with Graves' ophthalmopathy. For the CDR3, the sequence is CASSSLLRDRANYGYTF. The DNA is as follows: TGTGCCAGCAGCTCACTTCTGCGGGACAGAGCTAACTATGGCTACACCTTC.